This T cell receptor (beta chain) stems from a study of technical replicates of blood from several donors. CDR1 is GTSNPN, CDR2 SVGIG, per germline (reference sequence). CDR3 length: 13 amino acids. Unmatched junction bases numbered 8, after V lost 6 bases and J lost 6 bases. Produced via immunoSEQ multiplex PCR; TCRdb's table is partial and in-frame only. The table includes tens of thousands of clones, 90% to 95% detected once. The sequenced sample consisted of T cells isolated from PBMCs. The receptor comes from a human donor in good health. The chain joins TRBV30 to TRBJ2-7, with 10 bases lining up with TRBD1. As DNA, the CDR3 is TGTGCCTGTGAACGGACAGGGGGAATCGAGCAGTACTTC. Amino acid sequence: CACERTGGIEQYF.